Each of the 26 T cell receptor beta chains below was sequenced from the same sample in a study of control samples from healthy donors and cancer patients. Clones were read by immunoSEQ multiplex PCR, and TCRdb kept only the in-frame ones, dropping some. The sample gives fewer than 90,000 clones, about 87% of which show up once; under 30% is in the top ten. The sequenced sample consisted of blood. The receptor set was obtained from a man over 45 in good health.

The J gene is TRBJ2-1, the V gene TRBV19, with 9 bases fitting TRBD1. Germline values: CDR1 LNHDA, CDR2 SQIVND (reference sequence). This CDR3 is built from 15 residues. V lost 5 bases, J lost 5 bases, and 7 bases stayed unmatched. The CDR3 protein is CASSPMDRGHNEQFF. The CDR3 nucleotides are TGTGCCAGTAGTCCCATGGACAGGGGACACAATGAGCAGTTCTTC.

The chain recombines TRBV28 with TRBJ1-2, with TRBD1 as a possible D gene (6 bases). V lost 8 bases to trimming and J lost 6 bases, with 19 bases between them. CDR3 length: 14 residues. Germline lookup yields CDR1 MDHEN and CDR2 SYDVKM. The CDR3 protein is CASPDGTGADGYTF. Written as DNA, the CDR3 is TGTGCCAGCCCAGACGGCACGGGGGCGGATGGCTACACCTTC.

The chain employs TRBV5-1 and TRBJ2-2; 10 nucleotides line up with TRBD2. The CDR3 has 18 amino acids. Germline lookup yields CDR1 SGHRS and CDR2 YFSETQ. V was pared by 4 bases and J by 2 bases, with 11 bases of the junction left unmatched. The DNA of the CDR3 is TGCGCCAGCAGCAACGGGATTCTAGCGGGGGTAAACACCGGGGAGCTGTTTTTT. Encoded protein: CASSNGILAGVNTGELFF.

The chain recombines TRBV24-1 with TRBJ1-2; 8 nucleotides align to TRBD1. The ends lost 6 bases at V and 7 bases at J; junction bases unmatched: 9. CDR1 and CDR2 (germline): KGHDR, SFDVKD. The CDR3 contains 14 residues. CDR3 region: CATSLAGGSGGYTF. DNA for the CDR3: TGTGCCACCAGTCTCGCAGGGGGCTCTGGTGGCTACACCTTC.

The CDR3: CSVSGEGAKNIQYF. CDR3 nucleotides: TGCAGCGTTTCGGGGGAGGGGGCCAAAAACATTCAGTACTTC. The chain recombines TRBV29-1 with TRBJ2-4; 7 positions agree with TRBD2. After removal of 5 bases from V and 1 base from J, the junction contained 5 bases not matched to a gene. The CDR3 is 14 residues long. Germline V CDR1 and CDR2: SQVTM, ANQGSEA.

The chain has TRBV5-1 and TRBJ2-1; the match to TRBD2 covers 8 bases. This CDR3 is 15 amino acids long. J was trimmed by 15 bases and V by 0 bases; bases with no gene match: 14. CDR1 is SGHRS and CDR2 is YFSETQ in the germline V gene. CDR3 residues: CASSLAGSGSGTGFF. CDR3 sequence (DNA): TGCGCCAGCAGCTTGGCCGGTTCAGGTAGCGGGACCGGGTTCTTC.

The chain joins TRBV29-1 to TRBJ2-7, with D possibly TRBD2 on 6 matching bases. The CDR3 spans 12 residues. In germline, CDR1 is SQVTM, CDR2 ANQGSEA. V was clipped by 4 bases and J by 5 bases, with 12 bases between them. The CDR3 here is CSVVGLIHEQYF. The CDR3 DNA reads TGCAGCGTTGTGGGACTTATCCACGAGCAGTACTTC.

The CDR3 coding sequence is TGTGCCAGCAGCGTAGTTCCTAGCGGTCTCTACAATGAGCAGTTCTTC. It codes for CASSVVPSGLYNEQFF. The genes are TRBV9 and TRBJ2-1; TRBD2 agrees at 7 bases. The CDR3 length is 16 residues. Trimming at V came to 0 bases and at J to 3 bases, leaving 6 bases not matched to a gene. The germline gives CDR1 SGDLS, CDR2 YYNGEE.

The chain recombines TRBV29-1 with TRBJ2-2; D gene uncertain. The germline V gene has CDR1 SQVTM and CDR2 ANQGSEA. The CDR3 is made up of 13 amino acids. The V end lost 7 bases, the J end lost 3 bases, and 12 bases lay between the germline ends. CDR3 sequence reads: CSADGSYTGELFF. DNA for the CDR3: TGCAGCGCCGACGGATCCTACACCGGGGAGCTGTTTTTT.

V is TRBV5-6 and J is TRBJ2-5; 9 bases align to TRBD1. The CDR3 is 15 residues long. V lost 4 bases to trimming and J lost 4 bases; unmatched junction nucleotides: 8. The germline V gene encodes CDR1 SGHDT and CDR2 YYEEEE. CDR3 protein: CASSRGQGPPETQYF. DNA of the CDR3: TGTGCCAGCAGCCGGGGACAGGGTCCTCCAGAGACCCAGTACTTC.

The chain uses TRBV5-4 and TRBJ1-5; TRBD1 aligns across 11 bases. The trim removed 3 bases at V and 8 bases at J, leaving 4 bases unmatched. Germline V gene data show CDR1 as SGHNT and CDR2 as YYREEE (reference sequence). The CDR3 totals 14 residues. This CDR3 reads CASSSGTGGKPQHF. The CDR3 DNA reads as TGTGCCAGCAGCTCAGGGACAGGGGGAAAGCCCCAGCATTTT.

The CDR3 nucleotides read TGCGCCAGCAGCTTGGCTTCAGGGCTAGATAATTCACCCCTCCACTTT. It encodes CASSLASGLDNSPLHF. The rearrangement uses TRBV5-1 and TRBJ1-6, with TRBD1 as a possible D gene (5 bases). The V end lost 0 bases, the J end lost 5 bases, and 12 bases lay between the germline ends. Germline V gene sequence: CDR1 SGHRS, CDR2 YFSETQ. The CDR3 contains 16 residues. Looking up the rest from reference TRBV5-1 and TRBJ1-6 gives the full variable domain: KAGVTQTPRYLIKTRGQQVTLSCSPISGHRSVSWYQQTPGQGLQFLFEYFSETQRNKGNFPGRFSGRQFSNSRSEMNVSTLELGDSALYLCASSLASGLDNSPLHFGNGTRLTVT.

The J gene is TRBJ1-1, the V gene TRBV5-6; maybe TRBD1 (5 bases). The CDR3 has 14 amino acids. Per germline, CDR1 SGHDT and CDR2 YYEEEE. The V end lost 0 bases, the J end lost 2 bases, and 8 bases lay between the germline ends. CDR3 in DNA: TGTGCCAGCAGCTTGGCCGGGGGAAACACTGAAGCTTTCTTT. It yields the protein CASSLAGGNTEAFF.

Points on this clone: The junction departs from germline at one end; a sequencing error may be responsible. The rearrangement uses TRBV30 and TRBJ2-3, with D uncertain. In germline, CDR1 is GTSNPN, CDR2 SVGIG (reference sequence). The length of the CDR3 is 10 residues. Written as DNA, the CDR3 is TGCGGTATAGTTGGAGATACGCAGTATTTT. It yields the protein CGIVGDTQYF.

The genes are TRBV4-2 and TRBJ2-5; 13 nucleotides agree with TRBD2. J gave up 7 bases and V 3 bases, and 2 bases lay outside the gene matches. From germline, CDR1 is LGHNA and CDR2 YNFKEQ. CDR3 size: 14 residues. The CDR3 spells CASSQGLAGRTQYF. The CDR3 nucleotides are TGTGCCAGCAGCCAGGGACTAGCGGGAAGGACCCAGTACTTC.

The genes are TRBV5-5 and TRBJ2-7, with D maybe TRBD2 (5 bases). The V gene lost 2 bases and the J gene lost 2 bases, with 14 bases spanning the gap. The CDR3 totals 15 residues. CDR1 is SGHKS, CDR2 YYEKEE, per germline (reference sequence). CDR3 in amino acids: CASSLGLKRTYEQYF. In DNA form, the CDR3 reads TGTGCCAGCAGCTTAGGACTGAAAAGGACCTACGAGCAGTACTTC.

The chain recombines TRBV28 with TRBJ1-2, with a possible D match to TRBD1 (5 bases). V lost 6 bases and J 4 bases, leaving 6 bases between the germline ends. The CDR3 has 11 residues. Germline lookup yields CDR1 MDHEN and CDR2 SYDVKM. The CDR3 reads CASRTVYGYTF. Written as DNA, the CDR3 is TGTGCCAGCAGGACAGTCTATGGCTACACCTTC.

This clone has just a few counts. The chain combines TRBV3-1 (or the pseudogene TRBV3-2) with TRBJ1-1; 7 nucleotides agree with TRBD1. The CDR3 totals 16 residues. CDR1 is LGHDT and CDR2 is YNNKEL in the germline V gene (reference sequence). After removal of 4 bases from V and 0 bases from J, the junction contained 8 bases not matched to a gene. The CDR3 DNA sequence: TGTGCCAGCAGCCCCCAACCGACAGGGATGAACACTGAAGCTTTCTTT. This encodes CASSPQPTGMNTEAFF.

The V call is TRBV4-1, the J call TRBJ1-2; 8 positions match TRBD1. The CDR3 length is 16 residues. J lost 4 bases, V lost 0 bases, and 7 bases had no gene match. CDR1 MGHRA and CDR2 YSYEKL come from the germline V gene. The CDR3 DNA is TGCGCCAGCAGCCAAGAGAGGTCAGGGGGCGGCTATGGCTACACCTTC. It specifies CASSQERSGGGYGYTF.

This chain uses TRBV6-5 with TRBJ2-4, with TRBD2 identical over 11 bases. The CDR3 totals 16 residues. V was clipped by 0 bases and J by 6 bases; unmatched bases: 4. CDR1 is MNHEY, CDR2 SVGAGI, per germline. The CDR3 DNA sequence: TGTGCCAGCAGTTACTCCTCTAGCGGGGGGCGAAACATTCAGTACTTC. This codes for CASSYSSSGGRNIQYF.

This clone was observed at least ten times. J is TRBJ2-2 and V is TRBV6-5; 8 bases are a match to TRBD1. Trimming at V came to 5 bases and at J to 6 bases, leaving 8 bases not matched to a gene. In germline, CDR1 is MNHEY, CDR2 SVGAGI. This CDR3 has 15 residues. CDR3 sequence reads: CASSQPGGRPGELFF. CDR3 sequence (DNA): TGTGCCAGCAGTCAACCAGGGGGCCGTCCCGGGGAGCTGTTTTTT.

The rearrangement links TRBV11-2 to TRBJ1-2; no reliable D call. The germline gives CDR1 SGHAT, CDR2 FQNNGV. Trimming removed 5 bases from V and 5 bases from J, with 15 bases in between. This CDR3 is 14 amino acids long. CDR3 bases: TGTGCCAGCAGCCCCCTGAGAGGTCGGTATGGCTACACCTTC. The encoded protein is CASSPLRGRYGYTF.

The V call is TRBV30, the J call TRBJ1-2; D gene unclear. The CDR3 contains 14 residues. Germline V gene lookup returns CDR1 GTSNPN and CDR2 SVGIG (reference sequence). V dropped 1 base and J dropped 8 bases, with 17 bases sitting between them. CDR3 amino acids: CAWSGSMFGSGYTF. CDR3 sequence (DNA): TGTGCCTGGAGTGGCAGTATGTTCGGGTCCGGCTACACCTTC.

The V gene is TRBV3-1 (or the pseudogene TRBV3-2), the J gene TRBJ1-2, with 7 bases identical to TRBD1. Germline CDR1 reads LGHDT; CDR2 reads YNNKEL (reference sequence). Trimming took 0 bases from V and 8 from J; bases not matched to a gene: 6. The CDR3 runs to 14 residues. This CDR3 is CASSQDGAGGGYTF. In DNA form, the CDR3 reads TGTGCCAGCAGCCAAGATGGGGCAGGGGGAGGCTACACCTTC.

The CDR3 bases are TGTGCCAGCAGTTTCCTTACAGGGGGCACTGAAGCTTTCTTT. This gives the protein CASSFLTGGTEAFF. The V call is TRBV27, the J call TRBJ1-1; 8 bases line up with TRBD1. Trimming at V came to 3 bases and at J to 4 bases, leaving 4 bases not matched to a gene. This CDR3 comprises 14 residues. CDR1 and CDR2 (germline): MNHEY, SMNVEV (reference sequence).

The chain combines TRBV7-6 with TRBJ2-3; a weak D match, TRBD2 (5 bases). This CDR3 contains 14 residues. CDR1 is SGHVS, CDR2 FNYEAQ, per germline. V was clipped by 1 base and J by 0 bases, with 5 bases between them. The CDR3 spells CASSLGESTDTQYF. DNA for the CDR3: TGTGCCAGCAGCTTAGGGGAGAGCACAGATACGCAGTATTTT.